Included here is one T cell receptor (beta chain) sequence, with context. Its antigen remains unidentified. Germline V lookup: CDR1 SGHDN, CDR2 FVKESK. The length of the CDR3 is 13 residues. V lost 5 bases and J lost 4, with 12 bases in between. This sample is drawn from a study of shared clonotypes between healthy human individuals. As defined, naive CD8 cells were CD45RO-negative and positively selected for CCR7, with terminally differentiated effector memory CD45RA+ cells excluded. Using around 200 ng DNA, approximately 30,000 T cell genomes, the sorted-subset replicate PCRs were run. Sequencing used immunoSEQ multiplex PCR; TCRdb keeps in-frame clones, though not all of them. Of over 2 million clones in the sample, about 95% were seen once. Broader study findings: Naive subsets generally exceeded memory subsets in estimated richness. Rarefaction analysis demonstrated incomplete sorted-subset sequencing notwithstanding large depth. Lower generation probabilities were found for non-shared clonotypes than for those shared by all four donors.

The rearrangement uses TRBV14 and TRBJ2-7; the D is unclear. Specimen: naive CD8+ T cells sorted from blood. The clonotype was recovered from a man aged 18 to 29 in good health. The CDR3 is CASSEVVSYEQYF. In DNA form, the CDR3 reads TGTGCCAGCAGCGAAGTAGTATCGTACGAGCAGTACTTC.